One sample yielded the 17 T cell receptor beta chains listed below, sequenced in a study of blood T cells in healthy people across ages. The use of a sample-barcoded 5' primer and a J-beta primer mix characterized a second PCR of roughly 6 to 11 cycles. MiXCR, applied by TCRdb to the 5' RACE reads, yields one record per CDR3 protein. The sample records under 850,000 distinct CDR3 sequences, under 40% being singletons. The sequenced sample consisted of blood. The receptor source for this set is a man between 18 and 35 years old in good health.

This chain uses TRBV7-2 with TRBJ2-1; 9 bases map to TRBD2. This CDR3 has 18 residues. Germline assignment: CDR1 SGHTA and CDR2 FQGNSA. J was trimmed by 0 bases and V by 1 base; bases with no gene match: 7. CDR3 residues: CASSLDLAGYYSYNEQFF. The CDR3 coding sequence is TGTGCCAGCAGCTTAGATCTAGCGGGGTACTACTCCTACAATGAGCAGTTCTTC.

The chain carries TRBV4-3 and TRBJ1-2, with 8 bases matching TRBD1. With 4 bases clipped from V and 6 bases from J, the junction kept 7 bases outside the gene matches. The CDR3 covers 14 residues. From germline, CDR1 is LGHNA and CDR2 YSLEER. The CDR3 sequence: CASSLRGREDGYTF. In nucleotides, the CDR3 is TGCGCCAGCAGCCTCAGGGGGCGGGAGGATGGCTACACCTTC.

This clonotype showed up just a few times. The J gene is TRBJ2-1, the V gene TRBV7-2, with 8 bases fitting TRBD2. Trimming took 5 bases from V and 4 from J; bases not matched to a gene: 7. Germline lookup yields CDR1 SGHTA and CDR2 FQGNSA. This CDR3 comprises 15 residues. The CDR3 reads CASSPPAGEYNEQFF. The CDR3 DNA reads TGTGCCAGCAGCCCCCCAGCGGGGGAATACAATGAGCAGTTCTTC.

V gene TRBV20-1 combines with J gene TRBJ2-3, with TRBD2 as a possible D gene (5 bases). From germline, CDR1 is DFQATT and CDR2 SNEGSKA (reference sequence). This CDR3 comprises 16 residues. V lost 1 base and J 0 bases, leaving 14 bases between the germline ends. CDR3 DNA sequence: TGCAGTGCTAGAGGGACTCGGGAAACTAGCACAGATACGCAGTATTTT. It encodes CSARGTRETSTDTQYF.

The V gene is TRBV6-1, the J gene TRBJ2-3; D gene ambiguous. The CDR3 is 13 amino acids. With 2 bases removed from V and 6 bases from J, the gap between germline ends came to 9 bases. CDR1 is MNHNS and CDR2 is SASEGT in the germline V gene. Here the CDR3 DNA reads TGTGCCAGCAGTGAAATCCCGACTGATACGCAGTATTTT. It is translated as CASSEIPTDTQYF.

The rearrangement uses TRBV6-6 and TRBJ1-4; D perhaps matches TRBD1 (5 bases). The CDR3 totals 14 residues. Germline V lookup: CDR1 MNHNY, CDR2 SVGAGI (reference sequence). The V end was cut by 2 bases, the J end by 7 bases, with 11 bases between. In DNA, the CDR3 is TGTGCCAGCAGTTACGGCCAGGGAGTTGAAAAACTGTTTTTT. The encoded protein is CASSYGQGVEKLFF.

Many counts were recorded for this clonotype. The CDR3 spells CASSQKLAGEPTWGTDTQYF. The DNA of the CDR3 is TGCGCCAGCAGCCAGAAACTAGCGGGGGAGCCAACCTGGGGCACAGATACGCAGTATTTT. V and J are TRBV4-3 and TRBJ2-3; TRBD2 agrees at 11 bases. Trimming at V came to 3 bases and at J to 1 base, leaving 15 bases not matched to a gene. The CDR3 is made up of 20 amino acids. Germline lookup yields CDR1 LGHNA and CDR2 YSLEER.

CDR3 sequence reads: CSAPPRDRGRGTEAFF. Here the CDR3 DNA reads TGCAGTGCCCCACCGCGGGACAGGGGAAGGGGCACTGAAGCTTTCTTT. The J gene is TRBJ1-1, the V gene TRBV20-1, with 10 bases identical to TRBD1. The V gene end was trimmed by 6 bases and the J gene end by 4 bases; junction bases not matched to a gene: 14. The length of the CDR3 is 16 residues. From germline, CDR1 is DFQATT and CDR2 SNEGSKA (reference sequence).

This clonotype has at least ten counts. The rearrangement joins TRBV27 to TRBJ2-4, with a weak D call TRBD2 (5 bases). Trimming removed 6 bases from V and 4 bases from J, with 16 bases in between. CDR1 MNHEY and CDR2 SMNVEV come from the germline V gene (reference sequence). The CDR3 totals 15 residues. The CDR3 region is CASRRGSEVKNIQYF. DNA for the CDR3: TGTGCCAGCAGACGGGGATCAGAAGTAAAAAACATTCAGTACTTC.

For this clonotype: One end of the junction varies from germline; a read error may be responsible. CDR3 DNA sequence: TGTGCCAGCATCTTAAACCTTCACACTGAAGCTTTCTTT. This sequence encodes CASILNLHTEAFF. The V gene is TRBV7-2, the J gene TRBJ1-1; D is undetermined. The CDR3 consists of 13 residues. In germline, CDR1 is SGHTA, CDR2 FQGNSA.

The chain uses TRBV4-2 and TRBJ1-4; TRBD1 matches 9 bases. V trimming: 1 base; J trimming: 4 bases; junction bases outside the gene matches: 4. The CDR3 runs to 16 residues. Germline V gene sequence: CDR1 LGHNA, CDR2 YNFKEQ. The CDR3 protein is CASSQAGTGYNEKLFF. The CDR3 region has the DNA TGTGCCAGCAGCCAAGCGGGGACAGGGTATAATGAAAAACTGTTTTTT.

The table lists this clonotype with a few counts. The chain is built from TRBV20-1 and TRBJ2-3, with a weak D call TRBD2 (6 bases). This CDR3 is built from 14 residues. The germline V gene encodes CDR1 DFQATT and CDR2 SNEGSKA (reference sequence). V was clipped by 5 bases and J by 0 bases, with 12 bases between them. The CDR3 is CSAWRGLSTDTQYF. The CDR3 DNA reads TGCAGTGCTTGGAGGGGCCTAAGCACAGATACGCAGTATTTT.

Turning to this clonotype: One end of the junction fails to match germline, which may point to a read error. V is TRBV12-3 or TRBV12-4 and J is TRBJ2-3; D remains ambiguous. There are 11 residues in the CDR3. The CDR3 DNA sequence: TGTGCCAGCGGTTTTGGAGATACGCAATATTTT. It specifies CASGFGDTQYF.

In nucleotides, the CDR3 is TGTGCCATCAGTGATTCAGTGAGCACAGATACGCAGTATTTT. It yields the protein CAISDSVSTDTQYF. The chain recombines TRBV10-3 with TRBJ2-3; unclear D gene. This CDR3 comprises 14 residues. The V and J ends lost 3 bases and 0 bases respectively, with 7 bases between them. CDR1 and CDR2 from the germline V gene are ENHRY and SYGVKD.

The genes are TRBV4-3 and TRBJ2-3; no firm D call. V lost 0 bases to trimming and J lost 6 bases, with 10 bases between them. The CDR3 is 14 amino acids. Looked up from germline, CDR1 is LGHNA and CDR2 is YSLEER. The CDR3 sequence: CASSQDLSADTQYF. CDR3 nucleotide sequence: TGCGCCAGCAGCCAAGATCTAAGCGCGGATACGCAGTATTTT.

The rearrangement uses TRBV14 and TRBJ2-2, with a possible D match to TRBD1 (5 bases). Germline assignment: CDR1 SGHDN and CDR2 FVKESK. V lost 1 base and J 7 bases, leaving 13 bases between the germline ends. This CDR3 is 15 amino acids long. As DNA, the CDR3 is TGTGCCAGCAGCCAAGTATCAGGGCCGGGCGGGGAGCTGTTTTTT. It yields the protein CASSQVSGPGGELFF.

V is TRBV14 and J is TRBJ2-5, with 7 bases lining up with TRBD1. Trimming cost V 4 bases and J 4 bases; bases outside gene matches: 6. Germline loops: CDR1 SGHDN, CDR2 FVKESK. The CDR3 is made up of 14 amino acids. CDR3 in DNA: TGTGCCAGCAGCCCGTGGACAGGAGTAGAGACCCAGTACTTC. Translating it yields CASSPWTGVETQYF.